This T cell receptor beta chain was identified in a study of shared clonotypes between healthy human individuals. Those who donated were healthy HIV-negative adults, with no recent acute infections or vaccinations reported. CD4+ cell separation produced CD45RA+ naive and CD45RA-negative memory subsets. Some clones are missing from TCRdb's copy, which holds only in-frame ones; the method was immunoSEQ multiplex PCR. Of millions of clones in the sample, approximately 93% were seen once. This clone was recorded only once. This CDR3 is built from 16 residues. The germline CDR1 and CDR2 sequences are MNHEY and SMNVEV (reference sequence). Trimming took 6 bases from V and 0 from J; bases not matched to a gene: 7.

V and J are TRBV27 and TRBJ1-1; TRBD1 matches at 10 bases. This TCR was sampled from a man aged 18 to 29 in good health. Some clones in this sample may be carry-over from other donors' samples. The sample taken for sequencing was naive CD4+ T cells from PBMCs. Subset noted: CD45RA+ positively selected. In DNA, the CDR3 is TGTGCCAGCAGCAAGGACAGGGGGTCGATGAACACTGAAGCTTTCTTT. As protein: CASSKDRGSMNTEAFF.